The TCR beta chain described here comes from a study of T cells after yellow fever vaccination. Turning to the study itself: Any fraction with a low cell number was prepared using SMART-Seq v4 Ultra Low Input.

Regarding the study as a whole: In post-booster samples, most primary-vaccination clones reappeared (approximately 95% CD4, 88% CD8). FACS-sorted repertoires could harbor abundant contaminating bulk-population clonotypes. A weaker secondary response peaked on day 5, the primary on day 15.

This clonotype was seen ten or more times. The antigen is undetermined. TCRdb used MiXCR to reprocess the 5' RACE reads, holding one entry per CDR3 protein. The table has 90,000 to 150,000 distinct CDR3 sequences, around 7.2% seen once; the top ten hold approximately 3%. This sequence was found in a man aged 18-30 years who received the YFV17D yellow fever vaccine. Here the sequenced sample was CD4+ T cells sorted from PBMCs, taken approximately 47 days after the first yellow fever vaccination.

The CDR3 sequence is CASSLGGRGLGGYTF. In DNA form, the CDR3 reads TGTGCCAGCAGTTTAGGTGGTAGGGGACTCGGTGGCTACACCTTC. The chain recombines TRBV12-3 or TRBV12-4 with TRBJ1-2, with D tentatively TRBD1 (5 bases). The CDR3 is 15 residues long. V gave up 1 base and J gave up 7 bases, with 16 bases separating them.